These 2 T cell receptor beta chains originate from one sample sequenced in a study of control samples from healthy donors and cancer patients. Assay used: immunoSEQ multiplex PCR; TCRdb lists only in-frame clones, some missing. The sample lists about 410,000 clones, around 90% occurring once. Sample: PBMCs. These receptors were obtained from a middle-aged man with head and neck cancer.

The V call is TRBV28, the J call TRBJ1-1; D unresolved. The V end lost 7 bases, the J end lost 5 bases, and 20 bases lay between the germline ends. This CDR3 contains 15 residues. Germline-derived CDR1 and CDR2 are MDHEN and SYDVKM. DNA of the CDR3: TGTGCCAGCACCCAACACCCCCCGGGGAGGACTGAAGCTTTCTTT. Translating it yields CASTQHPPGRTEAFF. The full variable domain, its missing parts supplied by reference TRBV28 and TRBJ1-1, is DVKVTQSSRYLVKRTGEKVFLECVQDMDHENMFWYRQDPGLGLRLIYFSYDVKMKEKGDIPEGYSVSREKKERFSLILESASTNQTSMYLCASTQHPPGRTEAFFGQGTRLTVV.

The chain carries TRBV13 and TRBJ2-1; 8 bases are a match to TRBD2. Germline V gene lookup returns CDR1 PRHDT and CDR2 FYEKMQ (reference sequence). The CDR3 runs to 17 residues. V gave up 5 bases and J gave up 4 bases; unmatched junction bases: 13. CDR3: CASSSEPAGEFYNEQFF. For the CDR3, the DNA is TGTGCCAGCAGCAGCGAACCAGCGGGAGAGTTTTACAATGAGCAGTTCTTC. The full variable domain, in which reference TRBV13 and TRBJ2-1 provide the parts outside the CDR3, is AAGVIQSPRHLIKEKRETATLKCYPIPRHDTVYWYQQGPGQDPQFLISFYEKMQSDKGSIPDRFSAQQFSDYHSELNMSSLELGDSALYFCASSSEPAGEFYNEQFFGPGTRLTVL.